This TCR beta chain came from a study of T cell clones after liver transplantation. Whole-study findings and limits: A larger donor-reactive than third-party decline suggested partial antigen-specific deletion.

TCRdb's table, derived via immunoSEQ multiplex PCR, lists solely in-frame clones and lacks some. This table has 70,000 to 80,000 clones, 90% appearing once. Germline V gene lookup returns CDR1 SGDLS and CDR2 YYNGEE. V lost 5 bases, J lost 1 base, and 6 bases stayed unmatched. The CDR3 contains 15 residues. Concerning this clone itself: Its matching antigen is unknown.

The specimen comprised CD4+ T cells from blood, sampled before liver transplant. This chain uses TRBV9 with TRBJ2-3; 8 nucleotides agree with TRBD2. The sequence derives from a human donor who received a liver transplant. The CDR3 DNA follows: TGTGCCAGCAGTTGGCGGGGGGAGGGCACAGATACGCAGTATTTT. It codes for CASSWRGEGTDTQYF.